This record covers a single T cell receptor (beta chain). Its antigen is undetermined. CDR1 SGHNT and CDR2 YENEEA come from the germline V gene. The CDR3 is 14 amino acids. The ends were cut back, 5 bases at V and 5 bases at J, with 16 bases in the middle. Cultured cells yielded isolated CD4+ T cells after more than nine days. It was two doses of either the BNT162b2 or mRNA-1273 vaccine that participants received. Sequencing used immunoSEQ multiplex PCR; TCRdb keeps in-frame clones, though not all of them. The sample has 45,000 or so clones; under 80% are singletons. The data derive from a study of vaccination effects on CD4 cells after COVID-19.

The clonotype originates from a human donor who received a COVID-19 vaccine. Sequencing used CD4+ T cells from PBMCs cultured without peptide, obtained after COVID-19 vaccination. V and J are TRBV11-3 and TRBJ2-7; possibly TRBD1 or TRBD2 for D (5 bases each). The CDR3 sequence is CASSGTGGGDEQYF. In DNA, the CDR3 is TGTGCCAGCAGCGGTACGGGTGGGGGAGACGAGCAGTACTTC.